These 2 T cell receptor beta chains originate from one sample sequenced in a study of T-cell reconstitution after alpha-beta-depleted transplantation in children. Molecular barcoding with unique molecular identifiers was used for the TCRbeta library. Via MiXCR, TCRdb re-called the PCR reads, giving one row per CDR3 protein. Here the sample spans about 340,000 distinct CDR3 sequences, 15% to 20% being singletons. The input for sequencing was PBMCs, mostly from graft donor cells, taken 360 days after TCRalphabeta/CD19-depleted stem cell transplant. These receptor sequences come from a male patient aged 2-15 years who had a stem cell transplant for acute lymphoblastic leukemia, so the T cells may come from the graft donor.

This chain uses TRBV20-1 with TRBJ2-7; D is unclear. Per germline, CDR1 DFQATT and CDR2 SNEGSKA (reference sequence). Between the trimmed V and J ends, which lost 4 bases and 3 bases, there was a span of 19 bases. The CDR3 is made up of 15 amino acids. The CDR3 coding sequence is TGCAGTGCTACCAAAACCCCCAGGTCCAACTACGAGCAGTACTTC. Amino acid sequence: CSATKTPRSNYEQYF.

This clonotype was seen a few times. The V call is TRBV28, the J call TRBJ1-1; D remains ambiguous. Trimming removed 5 bases from V and 6 bases from J, with 19 bases in between. This CDR3 is 15 amino acids long. Germline CDR1 reads MDHEN; CDR2 reads SYDVKM. The CDR3 DNA reads as TGTGCCAGCAGTCCCCTCTTCCAGGCGGGCGCTGAAGCTTTCTTT. Protein: CASSPLFQAGAEAFF.